The present entry profiles one T cell receptor beta chain with its context. The protocol was immunoSEQ multiplex PCR, while the TCRdb copy is restricted to in-frame clones and leaves out a portion. The sample lists 180,000 or so clones; approximately 92% were seen once. With V trimmed by 2 bases and J by 4 bases, 6 bases remained unmatched. The CDR3 sequence is 15 residues long. Germline V gene lookup returns CDR1 LGHDT and CDR2 YNNKEL (reference sequence). The data were obtained in a study of control samples from healthy donors and cancer patients. This receptor was obtained from a woman aged 55-69 years in good health. V is TRBV3-1 (or the pseudogene TRBV3-2) and J is TRBJ1-1; 8 positions agree with TRBD1. Sequenced: blood. For the CDR3, the DNA is TGTGCCAGCAGCCAATTCAGGGGGCTGGGCACTGAAGCTTTCTTT. Protein: CASSQFRGLGTEAFF.